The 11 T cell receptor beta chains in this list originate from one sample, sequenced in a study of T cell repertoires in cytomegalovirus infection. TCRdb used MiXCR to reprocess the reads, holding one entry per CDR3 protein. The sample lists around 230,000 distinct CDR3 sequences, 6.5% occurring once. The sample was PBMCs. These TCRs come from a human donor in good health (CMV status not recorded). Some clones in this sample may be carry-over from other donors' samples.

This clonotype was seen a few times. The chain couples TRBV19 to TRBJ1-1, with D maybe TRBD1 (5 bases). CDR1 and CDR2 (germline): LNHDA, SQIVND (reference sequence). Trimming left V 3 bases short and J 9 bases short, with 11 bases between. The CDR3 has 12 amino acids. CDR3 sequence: CASSIVPDKAFF. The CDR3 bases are TGTGCCAGTAGTATCGTTCCGGACAAAGCTTTCTTT. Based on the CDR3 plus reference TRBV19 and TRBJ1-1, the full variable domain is DGGITQSPKYLFRKEGQNVTLSCEQNLNHDAMYWYRQDPGQGLRLIYYSQIVNDFQKGDIAEGYSVSREKKESFPLTVTSAQKNPTAFYLCASSIVPDKAFFGQGTRLTVV.

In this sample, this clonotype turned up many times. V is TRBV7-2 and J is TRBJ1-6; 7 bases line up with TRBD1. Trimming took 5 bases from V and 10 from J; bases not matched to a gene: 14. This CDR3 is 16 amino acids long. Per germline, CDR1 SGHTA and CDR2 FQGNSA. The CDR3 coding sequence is TGTGCCAGCAGCCCTTCTCGTGGTAGGGGGCTATCACCCCTCCACTTT. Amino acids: CASSPSRGRGLSPLHF. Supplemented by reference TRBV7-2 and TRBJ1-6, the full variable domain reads GAGVSQSPSNKVTEKGKDVELRCDPISGHTALYWYRQSLGQGLEFLIYFQGNSAPDKSGLPSDRFSAERTGGSVSTLTIQRTQQEDSAVYLCASSPSRGRGLSPLHFGNGTRLTVT.

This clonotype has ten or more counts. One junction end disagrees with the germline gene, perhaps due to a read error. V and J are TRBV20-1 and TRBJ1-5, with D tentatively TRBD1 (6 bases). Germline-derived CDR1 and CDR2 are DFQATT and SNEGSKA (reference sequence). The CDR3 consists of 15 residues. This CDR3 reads CSAREAGARNQPQHF. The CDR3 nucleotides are TGCAGTGCCAGAGAGGCGGGGGCTCGCAATCAGCCCCAGCATTTT.

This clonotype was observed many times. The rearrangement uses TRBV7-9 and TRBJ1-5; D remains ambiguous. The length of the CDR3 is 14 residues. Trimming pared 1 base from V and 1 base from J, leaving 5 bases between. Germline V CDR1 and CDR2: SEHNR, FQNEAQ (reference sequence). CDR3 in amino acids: CASSLDLSNQPQHF. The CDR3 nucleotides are TGTGCCAGCAGCTTAGATCTAAGCAATCAGCCCCAGCATTTT.

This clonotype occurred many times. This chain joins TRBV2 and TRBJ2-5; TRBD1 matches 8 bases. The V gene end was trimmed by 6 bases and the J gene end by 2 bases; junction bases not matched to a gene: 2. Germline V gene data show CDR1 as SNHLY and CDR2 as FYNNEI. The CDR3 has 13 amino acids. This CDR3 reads CASRYRGQETQYF. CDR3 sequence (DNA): TGTGCCAGCAGATACAGGGGGCAAGAGACCCAGTACTTC.

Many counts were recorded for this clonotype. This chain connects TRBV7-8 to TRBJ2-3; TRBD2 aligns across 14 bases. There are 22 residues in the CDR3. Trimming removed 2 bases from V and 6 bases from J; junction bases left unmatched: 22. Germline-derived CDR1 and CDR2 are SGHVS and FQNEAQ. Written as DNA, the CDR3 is TGTGCCAGCAGCTTACCCCTACCCGGGACTAGCGGGGGCCCCGACGGTGTGGATACGCAGTATTTT. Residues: CASSLPLPGTSGGPDGVDTQYF. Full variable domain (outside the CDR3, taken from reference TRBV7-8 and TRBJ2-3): GAGVSQSPRYKVAKRGQDVALRCDPISGHVSLFWYQQALGQGPEFLTYFQNEAQLDKSGLPSDRFFAERPEGSVSTLKIQRTQQEDSAVYLCASSLPLPGTSGGPDGVDTQYFGPGTRLTVL.

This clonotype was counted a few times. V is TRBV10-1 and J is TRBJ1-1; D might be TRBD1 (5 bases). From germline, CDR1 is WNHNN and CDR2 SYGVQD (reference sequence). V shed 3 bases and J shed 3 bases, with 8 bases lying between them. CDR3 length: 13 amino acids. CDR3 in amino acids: CASSDLQDTEAFF. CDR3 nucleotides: TGCGCCAGCAGTGACTTACAGGACACTGAAGCTTTCTTT.

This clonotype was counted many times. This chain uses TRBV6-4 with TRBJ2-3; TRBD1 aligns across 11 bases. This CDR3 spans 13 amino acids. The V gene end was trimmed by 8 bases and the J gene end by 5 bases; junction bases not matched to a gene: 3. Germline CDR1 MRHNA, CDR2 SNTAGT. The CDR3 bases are TGTGCCAGCCGGACAGGGGGCATAGATACGCAGTATTTT. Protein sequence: CASRTGGIDTQYF.

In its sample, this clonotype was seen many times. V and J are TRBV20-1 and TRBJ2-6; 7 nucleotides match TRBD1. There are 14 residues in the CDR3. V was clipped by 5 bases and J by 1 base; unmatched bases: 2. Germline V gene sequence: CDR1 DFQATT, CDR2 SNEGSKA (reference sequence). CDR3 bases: TGCAGTGCTGAGACAGGGTCTGGGGCCAACGTCCTGACTTTC. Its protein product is CSAETGSGANVLTF.

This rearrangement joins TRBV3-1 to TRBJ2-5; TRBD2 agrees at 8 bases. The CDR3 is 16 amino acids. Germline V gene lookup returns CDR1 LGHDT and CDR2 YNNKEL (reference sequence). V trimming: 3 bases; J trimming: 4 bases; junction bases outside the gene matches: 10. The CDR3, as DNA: TGTGCCAGCAGCCACAGAGCGGGGGCCGGAGGAGAGACCCAGTACTTC. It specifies CASSHRAGAGGETQYF.

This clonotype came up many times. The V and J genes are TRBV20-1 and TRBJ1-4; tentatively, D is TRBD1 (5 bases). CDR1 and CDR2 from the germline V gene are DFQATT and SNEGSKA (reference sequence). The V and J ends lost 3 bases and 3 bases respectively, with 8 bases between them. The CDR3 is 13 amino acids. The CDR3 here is CSARGQSNEKLFF. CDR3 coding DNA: TGCAGTGCTAGGGGGCAGTCTAATGAAAAACTGTTTTTT.